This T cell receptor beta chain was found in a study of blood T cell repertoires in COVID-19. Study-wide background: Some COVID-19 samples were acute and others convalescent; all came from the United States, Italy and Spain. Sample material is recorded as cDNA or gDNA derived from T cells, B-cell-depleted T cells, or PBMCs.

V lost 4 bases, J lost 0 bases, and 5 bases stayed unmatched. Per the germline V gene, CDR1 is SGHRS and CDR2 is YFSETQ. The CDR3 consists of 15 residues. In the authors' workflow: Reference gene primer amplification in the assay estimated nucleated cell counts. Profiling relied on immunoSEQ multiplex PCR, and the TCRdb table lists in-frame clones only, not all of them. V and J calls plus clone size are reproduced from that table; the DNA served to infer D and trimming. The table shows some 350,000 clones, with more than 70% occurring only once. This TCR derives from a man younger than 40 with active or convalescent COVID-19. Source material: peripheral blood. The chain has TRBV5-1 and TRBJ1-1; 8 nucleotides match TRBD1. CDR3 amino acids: CASSTDRGMNTEAFF. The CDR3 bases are TGCGCCAGCAGCACCGACAGGGGCATGAACACTGAAGCTTTCTTT.